This T cell receptor beta chain was obtained from a study of T cell responses to AZD1222 COVID-19 vaccine. About the study: The study pooled second doses at about 4 or about 12 weeks. Overall study findings and caveats: Sampling that yielded the repertoires occurred only after the peak T cell response. The sample set comprised mostly white British donors with more females, and clonal diversity was possibly underestimated. Receipt of two AZD1222 doses was followed by a rise in Spike-specific TCR breadth and depth.

Germline loops: CDR1 LNHDA, CDR2 SQIVND (reference sequence). The CDR3 loop spans 14 amino acids. Unmatched junction bases numbered 8, after V lost 6 bases and J lost 7 bases. Generated by immunoSEQ multiplex PCR, the TCRdb table keeps only in-frame clones and is missing some. The sample contains about 120,000 clones, 91% of which appear only once. As regards this clone: Its specificity is unknown.

The chain links TRBV19 to TRBJ1-2, with 10 bases identical to TRBD1. This specimen was peripheral blood, taken on day 0 of AZD1222 vaccination. The source is an adult in good health. The CDR3 loop reads CASSAVDRGLGYTF. As DNA, the CDR3 is TGTGCCAGTAGCGCGGTAGACAGGGGGCTTGGCTACACCTTC. The variable domain in full, completed from reference TRBV19 and TRBJ1-2, reads DGGITQSPKYLFRKEGQNVTLSCEQNLNHDAMYWYRQDPGQGLRLIYYSQIVNDFQKGDIAEGYSVSREKKESFPLTVTSAQKNPTAFYLCASSAVDRGLGYTFGSGTRLTVV.